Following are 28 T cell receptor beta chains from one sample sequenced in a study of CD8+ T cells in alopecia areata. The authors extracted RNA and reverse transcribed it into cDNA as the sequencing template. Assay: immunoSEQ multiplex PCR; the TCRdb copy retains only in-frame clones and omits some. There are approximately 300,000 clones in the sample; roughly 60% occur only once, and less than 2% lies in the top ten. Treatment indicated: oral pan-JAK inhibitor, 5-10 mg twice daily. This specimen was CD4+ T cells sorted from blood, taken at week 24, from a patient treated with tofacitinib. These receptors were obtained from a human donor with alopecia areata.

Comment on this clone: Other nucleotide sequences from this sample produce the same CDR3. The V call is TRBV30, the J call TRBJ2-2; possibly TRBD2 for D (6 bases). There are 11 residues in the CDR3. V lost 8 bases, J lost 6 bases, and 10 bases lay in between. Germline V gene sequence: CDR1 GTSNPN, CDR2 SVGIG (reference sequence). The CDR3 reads CAGGLPGELFF. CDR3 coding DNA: TGTGCCGGGGGACTCCCCGGGGAGCTGTTTTTT. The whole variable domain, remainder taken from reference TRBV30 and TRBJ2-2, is SQTIHQWPATLVQPVGSPLSLECTVEGTSNPNLYWYRQAAGRGLQLLFYSVGIGQISSEVPQNLSASRPQDRQFILSSKKLLLSDSGFYLCAGGLPGELFFGEGSRLTVL.

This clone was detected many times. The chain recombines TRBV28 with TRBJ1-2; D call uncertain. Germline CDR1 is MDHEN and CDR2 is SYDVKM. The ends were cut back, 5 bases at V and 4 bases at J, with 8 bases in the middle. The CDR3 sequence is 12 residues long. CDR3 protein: CASSDDIYGYTF. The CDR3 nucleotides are TGTGCCAGCAGTGATGACATCTATGGCTACACCTTC.

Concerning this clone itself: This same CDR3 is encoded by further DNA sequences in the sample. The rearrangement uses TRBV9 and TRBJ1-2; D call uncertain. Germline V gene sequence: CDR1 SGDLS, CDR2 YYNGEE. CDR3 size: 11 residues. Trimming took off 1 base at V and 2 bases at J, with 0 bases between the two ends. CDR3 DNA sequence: TGTGCCAGCAGCGTAAACTATGGCTACACCTTC. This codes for CASSVNYGYTF.

The CDR3, as DNA: TGTGCCAGCAGCTTCGCAGATACGCAGTATTTT. It codes for CASSFADTQYF. This chain links TRBV5-6 with TRBJ2-3; D ambiguous. This CDR3 has 11 residues. Trimming took 2 bases from V and 4 from J, leaving 2 bases between them. Germline CDR1 and CDR2: SGHDT and YYEEEE.

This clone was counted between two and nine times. Here the CDR3 DNA reads TGCGCCAGCAGCCAAGCGATACGGGAATGGGAGTTCTTC. Translating gives CASSQAIREWEFF. The chain recombines TRBV4-1 with TRBJ2-1, with D possibly matching TRBD2 (5 bases). V shed 1 base and J shed 14 bases, with 15 bases lying between them. CDR1 and CDR2 from the germline V gene are MGHRA and YSYEKL. This CDR3 is 13 amino acids long.

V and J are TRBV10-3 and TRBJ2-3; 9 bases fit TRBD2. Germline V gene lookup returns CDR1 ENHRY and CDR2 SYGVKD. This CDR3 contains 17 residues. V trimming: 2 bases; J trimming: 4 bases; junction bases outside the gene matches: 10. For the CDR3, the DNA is TGTGCCATCAGTGAGCGGGCGGGGGGGCCTCGGTCAGATACGCAGTATTTT. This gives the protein CAISERAGGPRSDTQYF.

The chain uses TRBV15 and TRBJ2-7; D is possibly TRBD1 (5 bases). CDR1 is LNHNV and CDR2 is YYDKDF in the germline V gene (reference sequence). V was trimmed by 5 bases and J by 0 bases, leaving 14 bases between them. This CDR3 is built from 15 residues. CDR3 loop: CATSQGRRSSYEQYF. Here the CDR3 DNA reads TGTGCCACCAGCCAGGGTCGGAGAAGCTCCTACGAGCAGTACTTC.

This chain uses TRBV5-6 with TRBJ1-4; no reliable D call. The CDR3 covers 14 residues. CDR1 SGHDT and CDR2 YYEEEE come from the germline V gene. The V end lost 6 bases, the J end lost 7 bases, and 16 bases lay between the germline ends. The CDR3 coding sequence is TGTGCCAGCACCCTGAAGGATGGCGGTGAAAAACTGTTTTTT. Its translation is CASTLKDGGEKLFF.

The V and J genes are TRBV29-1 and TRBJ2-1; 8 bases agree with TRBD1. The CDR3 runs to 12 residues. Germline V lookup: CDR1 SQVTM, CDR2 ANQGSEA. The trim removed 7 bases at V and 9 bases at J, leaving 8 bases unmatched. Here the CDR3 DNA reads TGCAGCGCCGAAACAGGGGGACTTGAGCAGTTCTTC. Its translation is CSAETGGLEQFF.

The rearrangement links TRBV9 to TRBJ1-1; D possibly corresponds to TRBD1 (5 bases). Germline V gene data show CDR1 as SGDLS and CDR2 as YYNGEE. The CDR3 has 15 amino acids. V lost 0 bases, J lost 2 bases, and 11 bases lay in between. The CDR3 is CASSVAAGLNTEAFF. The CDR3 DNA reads TGTGCCAGCAGCGTAGCAGCAGGGCTAAACACTGAAGCTTTCTTT.

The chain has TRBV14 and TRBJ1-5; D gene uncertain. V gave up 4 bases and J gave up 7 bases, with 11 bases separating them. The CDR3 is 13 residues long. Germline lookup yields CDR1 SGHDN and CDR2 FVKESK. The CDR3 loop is CASSLGWAQPQHF. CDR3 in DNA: TGTGCCAGCAGCCTCGGGTGGGCACAGCCCCAGCATTTT.

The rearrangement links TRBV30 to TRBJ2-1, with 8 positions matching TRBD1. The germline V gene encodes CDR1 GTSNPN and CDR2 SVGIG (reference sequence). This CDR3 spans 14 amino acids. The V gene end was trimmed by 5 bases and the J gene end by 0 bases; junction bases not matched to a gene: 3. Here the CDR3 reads CAWDRGLSYNEQFF. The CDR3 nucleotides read TGTGCCTGGGACAGGGGACTCTCCTACAATGAGCAGTTCTTC.

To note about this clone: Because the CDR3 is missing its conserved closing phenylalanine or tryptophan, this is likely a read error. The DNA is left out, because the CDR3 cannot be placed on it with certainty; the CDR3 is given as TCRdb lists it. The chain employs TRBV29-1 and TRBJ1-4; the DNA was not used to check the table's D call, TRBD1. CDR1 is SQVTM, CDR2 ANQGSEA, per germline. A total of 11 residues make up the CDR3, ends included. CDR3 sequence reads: CSALSGTALNI.

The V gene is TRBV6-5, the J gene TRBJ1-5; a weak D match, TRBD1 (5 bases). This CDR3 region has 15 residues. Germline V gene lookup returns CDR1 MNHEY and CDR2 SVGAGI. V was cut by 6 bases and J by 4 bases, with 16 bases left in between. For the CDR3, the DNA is TGTGCCAGCAGACTTTCTGGACACAATAATCAGCCCCAGCATTTT. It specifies CASRLSGHNNQPQHF.

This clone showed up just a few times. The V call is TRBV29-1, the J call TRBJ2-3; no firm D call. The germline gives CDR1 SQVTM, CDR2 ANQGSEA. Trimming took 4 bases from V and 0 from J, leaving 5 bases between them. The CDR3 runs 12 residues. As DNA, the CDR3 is TGCAGCGTTGTGGGCAGCACAGATACGCAGTATTTT. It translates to CSVVGSTDTQYF.

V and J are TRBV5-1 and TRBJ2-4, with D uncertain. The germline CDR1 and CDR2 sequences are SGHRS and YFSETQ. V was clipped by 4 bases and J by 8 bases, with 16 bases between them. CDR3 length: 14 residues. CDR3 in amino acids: CASSDDRLVDIQYF. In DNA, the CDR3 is TGCGCCAGCAGCGACGATAGACTGGTGGACATTCAGTACTTC.

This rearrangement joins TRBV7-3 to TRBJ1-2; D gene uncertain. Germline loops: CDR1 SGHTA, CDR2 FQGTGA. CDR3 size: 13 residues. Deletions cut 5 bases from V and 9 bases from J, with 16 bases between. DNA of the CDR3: TGTGCCAGCAGCCTTGGAAGGGAGCCGAGCTACACCTTC. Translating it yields CASSLGREPSYTF.

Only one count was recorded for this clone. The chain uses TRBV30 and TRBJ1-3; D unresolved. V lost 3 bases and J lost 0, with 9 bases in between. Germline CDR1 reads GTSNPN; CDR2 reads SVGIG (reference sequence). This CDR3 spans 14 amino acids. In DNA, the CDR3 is TGTGCCTGGAGGGGCAGACTCTCTGGAAACACCATATATTTT. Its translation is CAWRGRLSGNTIYF.

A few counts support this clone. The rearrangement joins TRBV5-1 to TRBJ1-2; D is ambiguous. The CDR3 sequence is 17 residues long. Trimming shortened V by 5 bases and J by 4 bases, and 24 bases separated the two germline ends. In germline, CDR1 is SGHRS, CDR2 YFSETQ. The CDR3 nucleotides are TGCGCCAGCAGGATGGAGGCGACAAATCGAATCTCCTATGGCTACACCTTC. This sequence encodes CASRMEATNRISYGYTF.

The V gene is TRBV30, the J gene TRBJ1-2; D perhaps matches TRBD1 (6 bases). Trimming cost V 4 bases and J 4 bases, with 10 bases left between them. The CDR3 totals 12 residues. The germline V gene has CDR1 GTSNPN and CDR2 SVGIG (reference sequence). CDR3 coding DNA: TGTGCCTGGAAGGACAGAGTCTATGGCTACACCTTC. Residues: CAWKDRVYGYTF.

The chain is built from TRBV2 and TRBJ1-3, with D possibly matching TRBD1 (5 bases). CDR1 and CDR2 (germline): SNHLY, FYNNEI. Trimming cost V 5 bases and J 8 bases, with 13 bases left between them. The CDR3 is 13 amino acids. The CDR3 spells CASSTGHLDTIYF. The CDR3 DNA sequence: TGTGCCAGCAGTACAGGACATTTGGACACCATATATTTT.

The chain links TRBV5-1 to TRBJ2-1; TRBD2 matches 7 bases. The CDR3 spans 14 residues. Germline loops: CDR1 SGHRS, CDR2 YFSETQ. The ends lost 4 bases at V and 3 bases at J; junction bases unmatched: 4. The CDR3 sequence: CASSEASGYNEQFF. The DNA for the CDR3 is TGCGCCAGCAGCGAGGCTAGCGGCTACAATGAGCAGTTCTTC.

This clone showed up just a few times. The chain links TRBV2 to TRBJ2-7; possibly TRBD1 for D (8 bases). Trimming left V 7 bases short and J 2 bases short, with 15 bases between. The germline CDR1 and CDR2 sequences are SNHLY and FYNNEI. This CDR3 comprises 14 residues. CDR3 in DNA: TGTGCCAGCAAGGGGGGGACAGGTACCTACGAGCAGTACTTC. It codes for CASKGGTGTYEQYF.

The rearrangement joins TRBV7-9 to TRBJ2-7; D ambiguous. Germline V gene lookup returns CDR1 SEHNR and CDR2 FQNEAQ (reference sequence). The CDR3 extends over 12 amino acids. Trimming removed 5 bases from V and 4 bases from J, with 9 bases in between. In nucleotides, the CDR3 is TGTGCCAGCAGCCCCGACCCTTACGAGCAGTACTTC. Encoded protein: CASSPDPYEQYF.

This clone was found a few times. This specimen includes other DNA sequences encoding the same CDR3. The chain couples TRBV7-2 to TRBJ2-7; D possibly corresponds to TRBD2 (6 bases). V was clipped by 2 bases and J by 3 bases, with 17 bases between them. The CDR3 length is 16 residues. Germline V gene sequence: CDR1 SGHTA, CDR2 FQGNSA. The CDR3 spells CASSLHPMRGFYEQYF. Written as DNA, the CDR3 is TGTGCCAGCAGCTTACACCCTATGCGGGGATTCTACGAGCAGTACTTC.

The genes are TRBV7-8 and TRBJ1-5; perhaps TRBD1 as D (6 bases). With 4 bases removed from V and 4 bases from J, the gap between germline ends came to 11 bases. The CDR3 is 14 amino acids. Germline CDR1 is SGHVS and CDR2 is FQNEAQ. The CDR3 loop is CASSSSDSNQPQHF. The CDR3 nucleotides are TGTGCCAGCAGCTCCTCGGACAGTAATCAGCCCCAGCATTTT.

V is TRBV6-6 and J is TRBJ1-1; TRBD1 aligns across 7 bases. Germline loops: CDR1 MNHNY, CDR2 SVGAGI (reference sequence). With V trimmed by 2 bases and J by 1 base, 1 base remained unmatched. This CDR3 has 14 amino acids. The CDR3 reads CASSYDRENTEAFF. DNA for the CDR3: TGTGCCAGCAGTTACGACAGGGAGAACACTGAAGCTTTCTTT.

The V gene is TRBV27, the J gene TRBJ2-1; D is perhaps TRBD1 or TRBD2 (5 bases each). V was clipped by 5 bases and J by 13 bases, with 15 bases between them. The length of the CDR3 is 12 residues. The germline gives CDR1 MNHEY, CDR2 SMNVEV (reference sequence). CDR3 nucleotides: TGTGCCAGCAGTCCGGGACGTATCTATCAGTTCTTC. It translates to CASSPGRIYQFF.